These 9 T cell receptor beta chains originate from one sample sequenced in a study of blood T cell repertoires in COVID-19. The assay was immunoSEQ multiplex PCR, and TCRdb's table has in-frame clones only and misses some. The table includes 150,000 to 200,000 clones, 80% to 90% detected once. The sample was peripheral blood. These receptors were obtained from a man between 65 and 79 years old with active or convalescent COVID-19.

The chain carries TRBV4-3 and TRBJ2-1; D gene ambiguous. The CDR3 is 14 residues long. Germline assignment: CDR1 LGHNA and CDR2 YSLEER. V shed 0 bases and J shed 6 bases, with 9 bases lying between them. The CDR3 loop reads CASSQDLEFNEQFF. The CDR3 DNA is TGCGCCAGCAGCCAAGATCTAGAATTCAATGAGCAGTTCTTC.

The V gene is TRBV4-1, the J gene TRBJ2-3; the D gene is possibly TRBD2 (6 bases). Germline CDR1 reads MGHRA; CDR2 reads YSYEKL. This CDR3 comprises 17 residues. Trimming shortened V by 0 bases and J by 1 base, and 14 bases separated the two germline ends. The CDR3 DNA sequence: TGCGCCAGCAGCCAAGATCTCCCTAGCGCCGGCACAGATACGCAGTATTTT. It translates to CASSQDLPSAGTDTQYF.

The rearrangement uses TRBV5-6 and TRBJ2-1, with TRBD2 matching 11 bases. The CDR3 has 15 amino acids. The germline V gene has CDR1 SGHDT and CDR2 YYEEEE. After removal of 4 bases from V and 4 bases from J, the junction contained 4 bases not matched to a gene. As DNA, the CDR3 is TGTGCCAGCAGCCCTAGCGGGGGGCATTACAATGAGCAGTTCTTC. Amino acids: CASSPSGGHYNEQFF.

Here the CDR3 DNA reads TGTGCCAGCAGTTTCTCAGAATTGAACACTGAAGCTTTCTTT. Its translation: CASSFSELNTEAFF. The genes are TRBV27 and TRBJ1-1, with unresolved D. The V gene's germline CDR1 is MNHEY and CDR2 SMNVEV (reference sequence). CDR3 length: 14 residues. V lost 3 bases and J lost 0, with 8 bases in between.

This chain uses TRBV10-1 with TRBJ2-3; 12 bases are a match to TRBD1. CDR1 WNHNN and CDR2 SYGVQD come from the germline V gene (reference sequence). This CDR3 spans 15 amino acids. Trimming cost V 2 bases and J 4 bases; bases outside gene matches: 1. This CDR3 is CASSEGTGGSDTQYF. The DNA for the CDR3 is TGCGCCAGCAGTGAGGGGACAGGGGGCTCAGATACGCAGTATTTT.

The rearrangement joins TRBV9 to TRBJ2-5; D might be TRBD2 (5 bases). The CDR3 consists of 15 residues. Germline V gene data show CDR1 as SGDLS and CDR2 as YYNGEE. The V and J ends lost 4 bases and 7 bases respectively, with 20 bases between them. CDR3 nucleotides: TGTGCCAGCAGCACCTTGGACTCGCACCGTGGGACCCAGTACTTC. Its protein product is CASSTLDSHRGTQYF.

Written as DNA, the CDR3 is TGTGCCAGCAGCCAAGAGAAATTGAGCTCCTACAATGAGCAGTTCTTC. It translates to CASSQEKLSSYNEQFF. This chain uses TRBV3-1 (or the pseudogene TRBV3-2) with TRBJ2-1; D is unclear. Germline V gene sequence: CDR1 LGHDT, CDR2 YNNKEL (reference sequence). V was clipped by 0 bases and J by 0 bases, with 9 bases between them. The CDR3 runs 16 residues.

The V call is TRBV5-1, the J call TRBJ1-1; D is possibly TRBD1 (5 bases). The CDR3 is 14 residues long. Trimming removed 4 bases from V and 5 bases from J, with 15 bases in between. Germline-derived CDR1 and CDR2 are SGHRS and YFSETQ. The CDR3 sequence is CASSPPWGGTEAFF. In DNA, the CDR3 is TGCGCCAGCAGCCCGCCTTGGGGGGGAACTGAAGCTTTCTTT.

This chain uses TRBV14 with TRBJ1-1, with D possibly TRBD1 on 5 matching bases. CDR1 and CDR2 from the germline V gene are SGHDN and FVKESK. V lost 4 bases, J lost 6 bases, and 12 bases lay in between. CDR3 length equals 13 residues. For the CDR3, the DNA is TGTGCCAGCAGCCCCCCGACAGATGCTGAAGCTTTCTTT. This codes for CASSPPTDAEAFF.